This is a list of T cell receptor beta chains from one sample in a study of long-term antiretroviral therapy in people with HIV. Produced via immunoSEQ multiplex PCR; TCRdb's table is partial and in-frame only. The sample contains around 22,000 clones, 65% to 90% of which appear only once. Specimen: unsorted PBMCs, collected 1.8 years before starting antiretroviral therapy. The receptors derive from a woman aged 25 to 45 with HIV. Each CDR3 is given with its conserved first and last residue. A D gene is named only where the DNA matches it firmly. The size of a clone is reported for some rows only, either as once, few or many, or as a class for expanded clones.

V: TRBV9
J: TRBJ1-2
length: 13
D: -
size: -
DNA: TGTGCCAGCAGCGCGGGCCAACCGGAAGGCTACACCTTC
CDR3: CASSAGQPEGYTF

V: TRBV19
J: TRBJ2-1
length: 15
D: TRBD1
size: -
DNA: TGTGCCAGTAGAGAGACAGGGAAAGACTACAATGAGCAGTTCTTC
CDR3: CASRETGKDYNEQFF

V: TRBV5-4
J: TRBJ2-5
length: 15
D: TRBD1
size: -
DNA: TGTGCCAGCAGCTCGTCCAAAGACAGGGAAGAGACCCAGTACTTC
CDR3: CASSSSKDREETQYF

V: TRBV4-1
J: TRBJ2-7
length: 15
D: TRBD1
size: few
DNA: TGCGCCAGCAGCCCCACTCAAAGACAGGGGGCCGAGCAGTACTTC
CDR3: CASSPTQRQGAEQYF

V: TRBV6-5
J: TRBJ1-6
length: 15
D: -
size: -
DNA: TGTGCCAGCAGTTACGGCGGCCAAATGAATTCACCCCTCCACTTT
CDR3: CASSYGGQMNSPLHF

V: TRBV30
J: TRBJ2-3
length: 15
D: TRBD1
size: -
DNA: TGTGCCTGGAGGTCCACAGGGGTCCGCACAGATACGCAGTATTTT
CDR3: CAWRSTGVRTDTQYF

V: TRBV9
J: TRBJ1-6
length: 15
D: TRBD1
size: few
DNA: TGTGCCAGCAGCGTAGAGGGGACAGGGGGCTCACCCCTCCACTTT
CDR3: CASSVEGTGGSPLHF

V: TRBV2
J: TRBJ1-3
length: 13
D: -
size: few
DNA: TGTGCCAGCAGCTCGGCCCTGGGAAACACCATATATTTT
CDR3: CASSSALGNTIYF

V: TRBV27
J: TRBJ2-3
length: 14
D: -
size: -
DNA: TGTGCCAGCAGTTGGCGGGGGCGCACAGATACGCAGTATTTT
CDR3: CASSWRGRTDTQYF

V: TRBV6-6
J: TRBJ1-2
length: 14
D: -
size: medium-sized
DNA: TGTGCCAGCACCCCCGGGACACGCGCTAGCGGCTACACCTTC
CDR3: CASTPGTRASGYTF

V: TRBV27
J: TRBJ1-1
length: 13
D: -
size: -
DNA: TGTGCCAGCAGTCCCGCTTGGGGGACTGAAGCTTTCTTT
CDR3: CASSPAWGTEAFF

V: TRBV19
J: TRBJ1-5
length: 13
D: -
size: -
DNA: TGTGCCAGTAGTTTCACTAGCAATCAGCCCCAGCATTTT
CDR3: CASSFTSNQPQHF

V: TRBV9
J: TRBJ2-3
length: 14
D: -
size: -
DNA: TGTGCCAGCAGCGCAGGGACTAGCACAGATACGCAGTATTTT
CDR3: CASSAGTSTDTQYF

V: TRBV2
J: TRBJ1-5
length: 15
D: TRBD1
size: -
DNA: TGTGCCAGCAGTTCCGAGACAGGGAGCAATCAGCCCCAGCATTTT
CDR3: CASSSETGSNQPQHF